One TCR beta chain is described in this entry. There is no known antigen for this receptor. The record has no base qualities; no much larger clone is one base away. This record comes from a study of memory CD4+ T cells and cytomegalovirus serostatus (dated by TCRdb to about 2019). With respect to the entire study: The cohort included around 35 healthy adults from Belgium, of whom 9 were CMV seropositive and 24 were CMV seronegative. CD4+ memory TCRbeta repertoires of a Belgian cohort with known cytomegalovirus serostatus were sequenced in order to replicate a published TCR-based CMV serostatus classifier. Broad study findings and their caveats: For predicting CMV serostatus, the median bootstrapped AUC was approximately 0.95 using the original framework and less than 0.93 using a US-trained random forest. On the Belgian cohort, the classifier built on the original framework reached a median bootstrapped AUC of around 0.96, with a 95% CI of 0.76-1.00. The results were read as suggesting that the CMV-associated TCR signature is, for the most part, present in the CD4+ memory repertoire. Of around 160 previously reported CMV-associated TCRbeta sequences, about 62 appeared in the CD4+ memory repertoires, each in one to five individuals. Only CD4+CD45RO+ memory cells were sequenced, in contrast to the original study, in which naive and memory CD4+ and CD8+ populations were covered.

Single viable CD3+CD4+CD8-CD45RO+ cells were sorted as memory CD4+ T cells on a FACSAria II. To determine CMV serostatus, a Roche Elecsys assay was used that detects serum IgG against CMV pp150, pp28, p38 and p52. Once the samples were thawed, total CD4+ T cells were enriched through positive selection using CD4 magnetic microbeads. Samples originated from another study that specifically interrogated the CD4+ T cell memory repertoire. Peripheral blood mononuclear cells were isolated and cryopreserved according to standard operating procedures, and serum was kept at -80 degrees C. CD3-PerCP (BW264/56), CD4-APC (RPA-T4), CD45RO-PE (UCHT1) and CD8-Pacific Orange (3B5) antibodies were used for staining, and non-viable cells were excluded with Sytox blue. The germline V gene specifies SGHVS as CDR1 and FQNEAQ as CDR2. The cysteine opens and the phenylalanine closes a CDR3 of 15 amino acids. Only the CDR3 region is kept as DNA, spanning 45 bases read in frame from base 1. V is pared back by 2 bases and J by 9 bases, with 17 bases lying between the germline termini.

The Quick-DNA Microprep Kit was used to extract genomic DNA from the sorted cells. TCRbeta DNA was amplified with the immunoSEQ hsTCRbeta kit following the manufacturer's protocol. TCRbeta libraries were sequenced on an Illumina MiSeq instrument. From the authors' description of their analysis: Once out-of-frame sequences had been removed, approximately 2,000,000 distinct TCRbeta sequences were left, which works out to an average of approximately 61,000 per individual. Each individual was scored according to the count of 150 to 200 previously reported CMV-associated TCRbeta sequences and the total productive distinct TCRbeta count. A beta-binomial model was reimplemented in Python, and scikit-learn random forests with default parameters were trained on data from the US cohort. On the Belgian cohort, classifier performance was reported as the median AUC, along with percentile confidence intervals, across 10,000 bootstrap iterations. In TCRdb, the immuneACCESS table is reduced to in-frame sequences with V and J assigned. These tables do not hold every clone; where another copy was compared, an unresolved V gene accounts for under half, and the others remain unexplained. The V and J calls and clone size are taken from that table; D and trimming were inferred from the DNA. The sample table contains about 54,000 clones; only one count was recorded for around three quarters of them. The ten largest clones capture 1.5% to 2% of the sample.

This receptor was identified in an adult in good health and CMV-seronegative. The rearrangement joined TRBV7-8 to TRBJ2-1, with TRBD2 as a weak D call on 6 bases. The sample consisted of memory CD4+ T cells from blood. The DNA reads TGTGCCAGCAGCTTACGACGGGGTAGTAGCGGTGAGCAGTTCTTC. This yields the protein CASSLRRGSSGEQFF.